The clone carrying this TCR beta chain showed up just a few times. The CDR3 contains 20 residues. V was pared by 2 bases and J by 0 bases, with 23 bases between. The V gene's germline CDR1 is MNHNS and CDR2 SASEGT. This specimen comes from a study of T-cell reconstitution after alpha-beta-depleted transplantation in children. Construction of the TCRbeta library involved unique molecular identifiers. One entry per CDR3 protein, called by TCRdb with MiXCR from the PCR reads. The sample gives approximately 200,000 distinct CDR3 sequences, about 15% of which show up once; about 12% is in the top ten. This receptor was taken from a human donor who donated a stem cell graft to a child with acute lymphoblastic leukemia. V is TRBV6-1 and J is TRBJ1-5, with D perhaps matching TRBD1 (5 bases). The starting material was PBMCs from the stem cell graft donor, obtained from the stem cell graft. CDR3 sequence (DNA): TGTGCCAGCAGTGAATGGCCGGGACCCCCGACATATGCTAGCAATCAGCCCCAGCATTTT. It yields the protein CASSEWPGPPTYASNQPQHF.